This entry concerns a single TCR beta chain. Its antigen is not known. 5'RACE primed from the constant segment yielded TCR alpha and TCR beta cDNA libraries bearing sample barcodes and UMIs. A single record per CDR3 protein comes from TCRdb applying MiXCR to the 5' RACE reads. The sample carries about 430,000 distinct CDR3 sequences, less than 25% recorded once. The CDR3 sequence is 13 residues long. Trimming cost V 3 bases and J 2 bases, with 8 bases left between them. Germline-derived CDR1 and CDR2 are KGHSH and LQKENI. The data were obtained in a study of T-cell memory formation after mild COVID-19. About the study: In these data, TCR clusters were largely donor specific.

General study findings and limits: Later expanders leaned toward CD4+, whereas clones contracting from day 15 to 85 were balanced CD4/CD8. Memory sampled before infection contained some responding clones, suggesting cross-reactive memory joined.

The sample consisted of PBMCs or a T cell subset sorted from them (not recorded which). This sequence joins TRBV18 and TRBJ2-7; D is uncertain. The clonotype originates from an adult woman who had mild COVID-19 (a few samples of this study predate the infection). Cell type and time point are not known. This CDR3 is CASSPSWAYEQYF. Here the CDR3 DNA reads TGTGCCAGCTCACCCTCCTGGGCCTACGAGCAGTACTTC.